A selection of T cell receptor beta chains follows, all from one sample in a study of shared clonotypes between healthy human individuals. The table came from immunoSEQ multiplex PCR; TCRdb's copy has only in-frame clones and leaves some out. The data contain about 2.2 million clones, around 93% of them singletons. Sequencing was performed on naive CD8+ T cells from PBMCs. Receptors originate from a young man in good health. Some clones in this sample may be carry-over from other donors' samples. Each CDR3 is given with its conserved first and last residue. D genes are given only for firm matches. The size entry is marked missing in some rows and otherwise reads once, few, many or a size class.

>NA|NA|TRBJ1-2|TRBV7-9
CASSLAVGYGGYTF
TGTGCCAGCAGCTTAGCGGTGGGTTACGGTGGCTACACCTTC
>once|NA|TRBJ2-7|TRBV4-3
CASSQGTLTYEQYF
TGCGCCAGCAGCCAAGGGACCCTGACTTACGAGCAGTACTTC
>NA|TRBD2|TRBJ2-3|TRBV7-2
CASSYRPGLAADTQYF
TGTGCCAGCAGCTACCGACCGGGACTAGCAGCGGATACGCAGTATTTT
>NA|NA|TRBJ2-1|TRBV27
CASTLRAPYNEQFF
TGTGCCAGCACCCTTAGGGCGCCCTACAATGAGCAGTTCTTC
>NA|NA|TRBJ2-7|TRBV19
CASSNQGSYEQYF
TGTGCCAGTAGTAATCAGGGCTCCTACGAGCAGTACTTC
>NA|NA|TRBJ2-7|TRBV11-2
CASSLHQSAAYEQYF
TGTGCCAGCAGCTTACACCAAAGCGCTGCCTACGAGCAGTACTTC
>NA|NA|TRBJ1-4|TRBV7-8
CASSFGPPRGEKLFF
TGTGCCAGCAGCTTTGGGCCCCCGAGAGGGGAAAAACTGTTTTTT
>once|NA|TRBJ2-2|TRBV15
CATSRARGMANTGELFF
TGTGCCACCAGCAGAGCTCGGGGGATGGCGAACACCGGGGAGCTGTTTTTT
>NA|NA|TRBJ1-5|TRBV19
CASTEAAGLNQPQHF
TGTGCCAGTACAGAAGCAGCAGGCCTCAATCAGCCCCAGCATTTT
>NA|NA|TRBJ2-2|TRBV5-1
CASSLGWGAGQGTGELFF
TGCGCCAGCAGCTTGGGGTGGGGCGCCGGTCAAGGCACCGGGGAGCTGTTTTTT
>NA|NA|TRBJ2-7|TRBV7-8
CASSLAESYEQYF
TGTGCCAGCAGCTTAGCGGAGAGCTACGAGCAGTACTTC
>NA|NA|TRBJ1-1|TRBV27
CASSFRDPNTEAFF
TGTGCCAGCAGTTTCAGGGACCCGAACACTGAAGCTTTCTTT
>NA|NA|TRBJ1-1|TRBV6-1
CTLGPEAFF
TGTACCTTGGGACCTGAAGCTTTCTTT
>NA|NA|TRBJ2-7|TRBV5-6
CASSLVASSPGYEQYF
TGTGCCAGCAGCTTGGTAGCGTCCTCCCCTGGGTACGAGCAGTACTTC
>once|NA|TRBJ1-2|TRBV5-1
CASSGTYGYTF
TGCGCCAGCAGCGGGACATATGGCTACACCTTC
>NA|NA|TRBJ2-2|TRBV7-5
CVRTLRRLAGLNTGELFF
TGTGTCAGAACCCTCCGTAGATTAGCGGGACTGAACACCGGGGAGCTGTTTTTT
>NA|NA|TRBJ2-1|TRBV7-9
CASSLSYNEQFF
TGTGCCAGCAGCCTCAGCTACAATGAGCAGTTCTTC
>NA|TRBD1|TRBJ2-7|TRBV25-1
CASSDRDLLYEQYF
TGTGCCAGCAGCGACAGGGACCTTCTATACGAGCAGTACTTC
>NA|NA|TRBJ1-5|TRBV19
CASSIVGQGQPQHF
TGTGCCAGTAGTATAGTCGGGCAAGGCCAGCCCCAGCATTTT
>once|TRBD1|TRBJ2-7|TRBV6-5
CASSPDRGPYEQYF
TGTGCCAGCAGCCCCGACAGGGGGCCCTACGAGCAGTACTTC
>NA|NA|TRBJ1-4|TRBV7-6
CASSLALYNEKLFF
TGTGCCAGCAGCTTAGCGCTGTACAATGAAAAACTGTTTTTT
>once|TRBD2|TRBJ2-5|TRBV28
CASSGTSGRWGEEETQYF
TGTGCCAGCAGTGGAACTAGCGGGAGATGGGGGGAAGAAGAGACCCAGTACTTC
>NA|TRBD2|TRBJ2-7|TRBV4-1
CASSHALTSGLDEQYF
TGCGCCAGCAGCCATGCACTGACTAGCGGCCTGGACGAGCAGTACTTC
>few|NA|TRBJ2-7|TRBV6-5
CASGLRGPYEQYF
TGTGCCAGCGGACTCCGGGGGCCCTACGAGCAGTACTTC
>NA|NA|TRBJ2-7|TRBV7-9
CASSSIDVTYEQYF
TGTGCCAGCAGCTCCATTGACGTAACCTACGAGCAGTACTTC
>NA|NA|TRBJ2-1|TRBV10-3
CAITTGGSSYNEQFF
TGTGCCATCACCACAGGCGGTAGCTCCTACAATGAGCAGTTCTTC
>NA|TRBD2|TRBJ2-7|TRBV10-3
CAIRIGTSGRYEQYF
TGTGCCATCAGAATTGGGACTAGCGGGAGGTACGAGCAGTACTTC
>NA|NA|TRBJ2-6|TRBV15
CATSREVVAAGANVLTF
TGTGCCACCAGCAGAGAAGTGGTAGCCGCCGGGGCCAACGTCCTGACTTTC
>NA|NA|TRBJ2-4|TRBV4-1
CASSRLGQKNIQYF
TGCGCCAGCAGCCGCCTCGGACAGAAAAACATTCAGTACTTC
>NA|TRBD2|TRBJ2-1|TRBV2
CASRELASSYNEQFF
TGTGCCAGCAGGGAACTAGCGTCCTCCTACAATGAGCAGTTCTTC
>NA|NA|TRBJ2-2|TRBV13
CASSLGGTGSTGELFF
TGTGCCAGCAGCTTAGGGGGCACGGGGAGCACCGGGGAGCTGTTTTTT
>NA|NA|TRBJ2-7|TRBV29-1
CSVIAAAREQYF
TGCAGCGTTATCGCAGCCGCTCGAGAGCAGTACTTC
>NA|NA|TRBJ2-1|TRBV21-1
CASSLRQERQFF
TGTGCCAGCAGCTTACGACAGGAACGGCAGTTCTTC
>NA|NA|TRBJ1-5|TRBV19
CASTAGYQPQHF
TGTGCCAGTACCGCAGGGTATCAGCCCCAGCATTTT
>NA|TRBD1|TRBJ1-2|TRBV28
CASSPDRELRGYTF
TGTGCCAGCTCCCCGGACAGGGAGCTACGAGGCTACACCTTC
>NA|TRBD2|TRBJ2-2|TRBV11-2
CASSPSTSQNTGELFF
TGTGCCAGCAGCCCTTCGACTAGCCAGAACACCGGGGAGCTGTTTTTT
>NA|NA|TRBJ2-7|TRBV4-3
CASSQEAGRSSYEQYF
TGCGCCAGCAGCCAGGAGGCGGGGCGAAGCTCCTACGAGCAGTACTTC
>NA|NA|TRBJ2-5|TRBV27
CASSLWGDSGQETQYF
TGTGCCAGCAGTCTATGGGGGGATAGCGGACAAGAGACCCAGTACTTC
>NA|NA|TRBJ2-1|TRBV6-4
CASSDSSWTQYNEQFF
TGTGCCAGCAGTGACTCGAGTTGGACTCAGTACAATGAGCAGTTCTTC
>NA|TRBD1|TRBJ1-2|TRBV27
CATKTGEGFNGYTF
TGTGCCACCAAAACAGGGGAGGGGTTCAATGGCTACACCTTC
>once|NA|TRBJ2-7|TRBV7-9
CASSLGGSFYEQYF
TGTGCCAGCAGCTTAGGAGGCAGCTTCTACGAGCAGTACTTC
>NA|TRBD2|TRBJ2-5|TRBV6-4
CASSRPTSAKQETQYF
TGTGCCAGCAGCCGCCCGACTAGCGCCAAGCAAGAGACCCAGTACTTC
>NA|TRBD2|TRBJ2-7|TRBV5-1
CASSLARLAGSYEQYF
TGCGCCAGCAGCTTGGCTCGACTAGCGGGCTCCTACGAGCAGTACTTC
>NA|TRBD1|TRBJ2-1|TRBV27
CASSQSRTGKYNEQFF
TGTGCCAGCAGTCAATCCCGGACAGGGAAATACAATGAGCAGTTCTTC
>NA|NA|TRBJ2-7|TRBV28
CASSLWAAQTYEQYF
TGTGCCAGCAGTTTATGGGCCGCGCAGACCTACGAGCAGTACTTC
>NA|NA|TRBJ1-2|TRBV19
CASRNGNHGYTF
TGTGCCAGTAGGAACGGAAACCATGGCTACACCTTC
>NA|TRBD2|TRBJ2-3|TRBV9
CASSGLGPGEGGDTQYF
TGTGCCAGCAGCGGCCTTGGGCCCGGGGAGGGCGGAGATACGCAGTATTTT
>NA|NA|TRBJ2-1|TRBV27
CASSPRAGFGSYNEQFF
TGTGCCAGCAGTCCCAGGGCGGGATTCGGATCCTACAATGAGCAGTTCTTC
>NA|NA|TRBJ2-5|TRBV4-1
CASSRGVQGGETQYF
TGCGCCAGCAGCCGCGGGGTTCAGGGCGGGGAGACCCAGTACTTC